Presented here are 24 T cell receptor beta chains from one specimen sequenced in a study of T cell responses to AZD1222 COVID-19 vaccine. Sequenced by immunoSEQ multiplex PCR; TCRdb stores in-frame clones only, minus some. The sample has approximately 150,000 clones; about 89% are singletons. Source: peripheral blood, taken on day 0 of AZD1222 vaccination. These receptors originate from an adult in good health.

J is TRBJ2-1 and V is TRBV13; 13 positions agree with TRBD2. The J segment lost 7 bases and the V segment lost 4 bases, leaving 7 bases of the junction unmatched. The CDR3 length is 16 residues. Germline V lookup: CDR1 PRHDT, CDR2 FYEKMQ (reference sequence). The chain's CDR3 is CASSSRGTSGDNEQFF. The CDR3, as DNA: TGTGCCAGCAGCTCGCGAGGGACTAGCGGGGATAATGAGCAGTTCTTC.

This CDR3 is CAIQVGSGGYTF. The DNA of the CDR3 is TGTGCCATCCAGGTCGGGTCGGGCGGCTACACCTTC. This chain joins TRBV28 and TRBJ1-2, with no clear D. Trimming cost V 10 bases and J 8 bases, with 17 bases left between them. The CDR3 is 12 amino acids. Germline CDR1 MDHEN, CDR2 SYDVKM.

The chain recombines TRBV5-5 with TRBJ2-2; 8 bases fit TRBD1. Germline V gene lookup returns CDR1 SGHKS and CDR2 YYEKEE (reference sequence). The V segment lost 3 bases and the J segment 4 bases; nucleotides outside the gene matches: 2. The CDR3 sequence is 14 residues long. CDR3 in DNA: TGTGCCAGCAGCTCAGGGGGCATCACCGGGGAGCTGTTTTTT. It specifies CASSSGGITGELFF.

This chain uses TRBV19 with TRBJ1-5; the D is unclear. The V and J ends lost 6 bases and 6 bases respectively, with 15 bases between them. This CDR3 contains 14 residues. The germline V gene has CDR1 LNHDA and CDR2 SQIVND (reference sequence). The CDR3 here is CASRESSWGQPQHF. The CDR3 DNA reads as TGTGCCAGTAGGGAATCCAGCTGGGGTCAGCCCCAGCATTTT.

This chain uses TRBV24-1 with TRBJ2-3, with D unresolved. V gave up 9 bases and J gave up 2 bases, with 5 bases separating them. Germline V gives CDR1 KGHDR, CDR2 SFDVKD. The CDR3 covers 11 residues. The CDR3 region is CATQNTDTQYF. Written as DNA, the CDR3 is TGTGCCACCCAAAACACAGATACGCAGTATTTT.

The V gene is TRBV19, the J gene TRBJ2-5; D not resolved. Germline CDR1 reads LNHDA; CDR2 reads SQIVND (reference sequence). The CDR3 totals 15 residues. The V end lost 5 bases, the J end lost 0 bases, and 13 bases lay between the germline ends. The CDR3 region has the DNA TGTGCCAGTAGTGGTCCGGGTCAGAACCAAGAGACCCAGTACTTC. Protein sequence: CASSGPGQNQETQYF.

J is TRBJ1-3 and V is TRBV5-6; no definite D call. The CDR3 is made up of 17 amino acids. Between the trimmed V and J ends, which lost 0 bases and 0 bases, there was a span of 13 bases. Germline values: CDR1 SGHDT, CDR2 YYEEEE. In nucleotides, the CDR3 is TGTGCCAGCAGCTTGGGGGCGACACTAAACTCTGGAAACACCATATATTTT. Protein sequence: CASSLGATLNSGNTIYF.

This chain connects TRBV19 to TRBJ2-3, with TRBD1 identical over 7 bases. The V segment lost 3 bases and the J segment 6 bases; nucleotides outside the gene matches: 9. CDR3 length: 15 amino acids. The germline CDR1 and CDR2 sequences are LNHDA and SQIVND (reference sequence). As DNA, the CDR3 is TGTGCCAGTAGTATGACAGGGTACCCCCTGGATACGCAGTATTTT. It is translated as CASSMTGYPLDTQYF.

The chain has TRBV30 and TRBJ1-5; 10 nucleotides line up with TRBD1. The CDR3 has 13 amino acids. The V gene's germline CDR1 is GTSNPN and CDR2 SVGIG (reference sequence). In DNA form, the CDR3 reads TGTGCGGCGGGACAGGGGCGCAATCAGCCCCAGCATTTT. Translation gives CAAGQGRNQPQHF.

The chain has TRBV5-4 and TRBJ2-2; TRBD1 matches at 7 bases. This CDR3 contains 15 residues. V shed 1 base, J shed 0 bases, and the junction held 0 bases outside the gene matches. The V gene's germline CDR1 is SGHNT and CDR2 YYREEE (reference sequence). The CDR3 DNA is TGTGCCAGCAGCTTGCAGGGGGCGAACACCGGGGAGCTGTTTTTT. Translating it yields CASSLQGANTGELFF.

V gene TRBV30 combines with J gene TRBJ2-3; D remains ambiguous. The CDR3 sequence is 13 residues long. Deletions cut 0 bases from V and 2 bases from J, with 6 bases between. Germline CDR1 and CDR2: GTSNPN and SVGIG (reference sequence). The chain's CDR3 is CAWSVGNTDTQYF. In nucleotides, the CDR3 is TGTGCCTGGAGTGTAGGGAACACAGATACGCAGTATTTT. Based on the CDR3 plus reference TRBV30 and TRBJ2-3, the full variable domain is SQTIHQWPATLVQPVGSPLSLECTVEGTSNPNLYWYRQAAGRGLQLLFYSVGIGQISSEVPQNLSASRPQDRQFILSSKKLLLSDSGFYLCAWSVGNTDTQYFGPGTRLTVL.

Here the CDR3 DNA reads TGTGCCAGCAAAAAAGGGGGGTCCTATAATTCACCCCTCCACTTT. Translating gives CASKKGGSYNSPLHF. The chain joins TRBV28 to TRBJ1-6; maybe TRBD1 (6 bases). Trimming left V 7 bases short and J 1 base short, with 11 bases between. CDR3 size: 15 residues. From germline, CDR1 is MDHEN and CDR2 SYDVKM.

This chain uses TRBV21-1 with TRBJ2-1; the table's TRBD2 call for D was not verified on the DNA. TRBV21-1 is a known pseudogene. The CDR3 has 19 residues. In nucleotides, the CDR3 is TGTGCCAGCAGCAACGGGGGCAGGGGGGGAGACGGGAGGGCCTTTGAGCAGTTCTTC. This encodes CASSNGGRGGDGRAFEQFF.

V usage is TRBV28 and J usage is TRBJ2-1; perhaps TRBD2 as D (5 bases). The V end was cut by 10 bases, the J end by 0 bases, with 22 bases between. CDR3 size: 17 residues. Per germline, CDR1 MDHEN and CDR2 SYDVKM. The CDR3 nucleotides are TGTGCCATCTCAGAGCAGCTAGCTTTTGCCTCCTACAATGAGCAGTTCTTC. Translating it yields CAISEQLAFASYNEQFF.

The chain has TRBV6-5 and TRBJ2-1; 9 bases fit TRBD1. Unmatched junction bases numbered 9, after V lost 0 bases and J lost 9 bases. Germline V lookup: CDR1 MNHEY, CDR2 SVGAGI. The CDR3 is 16 residues long. The CDR3 loop is CASSYSGDRVAGEQFF. CDR3 sequence (DNA): TGTGCCAGCAGTTACTCGGGGGACAGGGTGGCGGGTGAGCAGTTCTTC.

The chain links TRBV5-6 to TRBJ1-1, with D perhaps TRBD1 (5 bases). Between the trimmed V and J ends, which lost 0 bases and 1 base, there was a span of 7 bases. The V gene's germline CDR1 is SGHDT and CDR2 YYEEEE. The length of the CDR3 is 14 residues. CDR3 in DNA: TGTGCCAGCAGCTTGGCCGGGGGGAACACTGAAGCTTTCTTT. It specifies CASSLAGGNTEAFF. The full variable domain, rest sourced from reference TRBV5-6 and TRBJ1-1, is DAGVTQSPTHLIKTRGQQVTLRCSPKSGHDTVSWYQQALGQGPQFIFQYYEEEERQRGNFPDRFSGHQFPNYSSELNVNALLLGDSALYLCASSLAGGNTEAFFGQGTRLTVV.

The gene calls are TRBV4-3 and TRBJ2-1, with D possibly matching TRBD2 (6 bases). CDR1 is LGHNA and CDR2 is YSLEER in the germline V gene. This CDR3 comprises 14 residues. Trimming pared 2 bases from V and 7 bases from J, leaving 12 bases between. CDR3 nucleotides: TGCGCCAGCAGCCAATTTGTGGGGGGAAATGAGCAGTTCTTC. Translated: CASSQFVGGNEQFF.

The gene calls are TRBV5-6 and TRBJ1-6; no clear D gene. V was clipped by 2 bases and J by 3 bases, with 9 bases between them. The CDR3 totals 15 residues. Germline CDR1 is SGHDT and CDR2 is YYEEEE. CDR3 in DNA: TGTGCCAGCAGCTTAAACGGTGGCTATAATTCACCCCTCCACTTT. Protein: CASSLNGGYNSPLHF. Filled out from reference TRBV5-6 and TRBJ1-6, the complete variable domain reads DAGVTQSPTHLIKTRGQQVTLRCSPKSGHDTVSWYQQALGQGPQFIFQYYEEEERQRGNFPDRFSGHQFPNYSSELNVNALLLGDSALYLCASSLNGGYNSPLHFGNGTRLTVT.

This chain links TRBV28 with TRBJ2-3, with D perhaps TRBD1 (6 bases). Trimming took 2 bases from V and 1 from J, leaving 13 bases between them. The germline V gene encodes CDR1 MDHEN and CDR2 SYDVKM. This CDR3 comprises 16 residues. The CDR3 DNA reads TGTGCCAGCAGTTTACGCGGCAGGGGAGGCACAGATACGCAGTATTTT. Protein: CASSLRGRGGTDTQYF.

V and J are TRBV19 and TRBJ2-2, with TRBD1 as a possible D gene (6 bases). Trimming shortened V by 11 bases and J by 1 base, and 11 bases separated the two germline ends. The CDR3 has 13 amino acids. Germline assignment: CDR1 LNHDA and CDR2 SQIVND (reference sequence). The CDR3 DNA sequence: TGTGCCTGCCGGGGACAGAACACCGGGGAGCTGTTTTTT. This gives the protein CACRGQNTGELFF.

The rearrangement joins TRBV19 to TRBJ2-3; TRBD1 is a possible D gene (6 bases). The CDR3 is made up of 14 amino acids. Trimming took off 7 bases at V and 2 bases at J, with 13 bases between the two ends. Germline CDR1 is LNHDA and CDR2 is SQIVND (reference sequence). CDR3 sequence (DNA): TGTGCCAGTATGGGGGCCCGGCTCACAGATACGCAGTATTTT. Translated: CASMGARLTDTQYF. The variable domain in full, with the rest retrieved from reference TRBV19 and TRBJ2-3, is DGGITQSPKYLFRKEGQNVTLSCEQNLNHDAMYWYRQDPGQGLRLIYYSQIVNDFQKGDIAEGYSVSREKKESFPLTVTSAQKNPTAFYLCASMGARLTDTQYFGPGTRLTVL.

The chain has TRBV5-1 and TRBJ1-2, with D tentatively TRBD1 (5 bases). Trimming shortened V by 4 bases and J by 8 bases, and 12 bases separated the two germline ends. The CDR3 has 12 residues. Germline CDR1 and CDR2: SGHRS and YFSETQ. CDR3 region: CASSIGTRGYTF. For the CDR3, the DNA is TGCGCCAGCAGCATAGGGACTCGCGGCTACACCTTC.

This clone was observed once. This chain joins TRBV19 and TRBJ1-1; TRBD1 might be the D (6 bases). Trimming took 5 bases from V and 1 from J, leaving 11 bases between them. This CDR3 has 14 amino acids. Per the germline V gene, CDR1 is LNHDA and CDR2 is SQIVND (reference sequence). CDR3 DNA: TGTGCCAGTAGTCGACAGGAGCGGAACACTGAAGCTTTCTTT. It encodes CASSRQERNTEAFF.

The chain links TRBV2 to TRBJ1-5; tentative D call: TRBD1 (5 bases). Deletions cut 4 bases from V and 5 bases from J, with 12 bases between. This CDR3 has 14 amino acids. Germline V gives CDR1 SNHLY, CDR2 FYNNEI. The CDR3 loop reads CASSVRGGDQPQHF. The CDR3 DNA sequence: TGTGCCAGCAGTGTCCGGGGGGGAGATCAGCCCCAGCATTTT. Full variable domain (missing parts from reference TRBV2 and TRBJ1-5): EPEVTQTPSHQVTQMGQEVILRCVPISNHLYFYWYRQILGQKVEFLVSFYNNEISEKSEIFDDQFSVERPDGSNFTLKIRSTKLEDSAMYFCASSVRGGDQPQHFGDGTRLSIL.